This T cell receptor beta chain was profiled in a study of blood T cell repertoires in COVID-19. Study as a whole: Specimens from acute and convalescent COVID-19 originated in the United States, Italy and Spain.

How the authors handled the data: Amplification of reference gene primers provided the estimated nucleated cell counts. The repertoire was sequenced with immunoSEQ multiplex PCR; TCRdb's copy has only in-frame clones and lacks some. V and J calls plus clone size are reproduced from that table; the DNA served to infer D and trimming. The sample lists approximately 170,000 clones; around 89% were seen once. Trimming shortened V by 5 bases and J by 1 base, and 12 bases separated the two germline ends. Germline assignment: CDR1 SGHAT and CDR2 FQNNGV. The CDR3 consists of 15 residues. The sequenced sample consisted of peripheral blood. The receptor's source is a man aged 55 to 70 with acute or convalescent COVID-19. The V gene is TRBV11-2, the J gene TRBJ2-4, with D possibly matching TRBD2 (6 bases). In DNA form, the CDR3 reads TGTGCCAGCAGCCTCTTCGGGGGTGCCAAAAACATTCAGTACTTC. Translating gives CASSLFGGAKNIQYF. Full variable domain (rest looked up from reference TRBV11-2 and TRBJ2-4): EAGVAQSPRYKIIEKRQSVAFWCNPISGHATLYWYQQILGQGPKLLIQFQNNGVVDDSQLPKDRFSAERLKGVDSTLKIQPAKLEDSAVYLCASSLFGGAKNIQYFGAGTRLSVL.